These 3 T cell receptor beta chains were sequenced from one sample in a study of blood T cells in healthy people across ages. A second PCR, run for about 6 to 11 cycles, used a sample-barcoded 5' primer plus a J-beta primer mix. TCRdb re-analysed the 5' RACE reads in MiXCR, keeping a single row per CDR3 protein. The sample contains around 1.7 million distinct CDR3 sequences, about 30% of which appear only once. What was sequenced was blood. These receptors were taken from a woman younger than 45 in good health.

In nucleotides, the CDR3 is TGCAGTGCTGCACGTAGGTCTTCCGGGACAGACACCTACGAGCAGTACTTC. This codes for CSAARRSSGTDTYEQYF. This chain connects TRBV20-1 to TRBJ2-7, with 7 bases matching TRBD1. The CDR3 extends over 17 amino acids. Germline V gene sequence: CDR1 DFQATT, CDR2 SNEGSKA (reference sequence). V gave up 5 bases and J gave up 2 bases; unmatched junction bases: 18.

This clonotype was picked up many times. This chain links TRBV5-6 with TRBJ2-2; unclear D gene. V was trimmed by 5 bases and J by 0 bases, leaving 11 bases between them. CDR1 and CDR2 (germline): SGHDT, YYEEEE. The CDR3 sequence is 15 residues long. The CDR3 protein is CASRFGSANTGELFF. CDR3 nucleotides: TGTGCCAGCAGATTCGGGTCAGCGAACACCGGGGAGCTGTTTTTT.

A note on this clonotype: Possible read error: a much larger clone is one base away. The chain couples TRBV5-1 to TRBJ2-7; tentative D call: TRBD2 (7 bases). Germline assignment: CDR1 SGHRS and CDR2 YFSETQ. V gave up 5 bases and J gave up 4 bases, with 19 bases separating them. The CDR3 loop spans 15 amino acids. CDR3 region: CASSPEAGACYEQYF. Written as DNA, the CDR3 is TGCGCCAGCAGTCCCGAGGCGGGGGCGTGTTACGAGCAGTACTTC.